A selection of T cell receptor beta chains follows, all from one sample in a study of blood T cells in healthy people across ages. TCRdb recomputed calls from the 5' RACE reads with MiXCR, one row per CDR3 protein. The sample consists of under 800,000 distinct CDR3 sequences, 21% of them appearing once. Material: blood. These receptors came from a man in his 70s in good health. CDR3s leave out the opening cysteine and the closing phenylalanine or tryptophan. The D gene is left open where the match is weak. Clone size is stated in some rows and not others, as once, few, many or a class when expanded.

j_call v_call d_call clone_size cdr3_aa
- TRBV3-1 - - ASSQKGPSSEQY
TRBJ2-6 TRBV6-1 TRBD1 many ASKTGGQGYVLT
TRBJ2-5 TRBV20-1 TRBD2 once SARGIAGSQETQY
TRBJ1-1 TRBV3-1 - few ASSPMGMNTEAF
TRBJ1-6 TRBV28 - - ASNAAGSSYNSPLH
TRBJ2-7 TRBV6-2/TRBV6-3 - - ASSVPGSGEQY
TRBJ2-1 TRBV30 TRBD2 - AWKRQAGGWSSYNEQF
TRBJ2-5 TRBV7-9 TRBD2 - ASSFSFAGVGETQY
TRBJ2-7 TRBV6-5 - many ASSSSTYEQY
TRBJ2-1 TRBV29-1 TRBD2 few SVETWTSGRLNEQF
TRBJ1-6 TRBV5-1 - - ASSLEFGPGNSPLH
TRBJ2-7 TRBV12-3/TRBV12-4 TRBD2 - ASSPSSGRGSYEQY
TRBJ2-5 TRBV5-6 - few ASSYRTVNQETQY
TRBJ2-1 TRBV5-1 - - ASSFGAARRNEQF
TRBJ2-3 TRBV29-1 - - SAYTETGNTQY
TRBJ2-2 TRBV12-3/TRBV12-4 TRBD2 few ASSATSGRVGELF
TRBJ2-7 TRBV5-1 - - ASSLELGTEQY
TRBJ2-3 TRBV2 - - ASSDVSSTDTQY
- TRBV29-1 - once SVENLQQETQY
TRBJ2-7 TRBV29-1 - few SVELSGFEQY
TRBJ2-2 TRBV7-9 - few ASSLVPGSSGELF
TRBJ2-2 TRBV6-1 - few ASSPFGRGLGGELF
TRBJ2-4 TRBV10-3 - few AISESITAGPQY
TRBJ2-2 TRBV5-1 TRBD2 few ASSGTSGDTGELF